A selection of T cell receptor beta chains follows, all from one sample in a study of spatial heterogeneity in lung cancer. TCRdb ran MiXCR on the 5' RACE reads and lists one entry per CDR3 protein. The sample records over 10,000 distinct CDR3 sequences, about 4% being singletons. The sample consisted of lung tumor tissue, taken at surgery. These receptors all stem from a male donor with early-stage non-small cell lung cancer. CDR3s include the opening cysteine and the closing phenylalanine or tryptophan. Fields, in order: V gene, D gene, clone size, J gene, CDR3 protein, CDR3 DNA. D genes are given only for firm matches. Clone size is given for some rows only: seen once, a few or many times, or a class if the clone is expanded.

>TRBV20-1|-|many|TRBJ1-1
CSARRDNTLNTEAFF
TGCAGTGCTAGACGGGACAACACGTTGAACACTGAAGCTTTCTTT
>TRBV12-3/TRBV12-4|-|many|TRBJ1-5
CASSPAMGSNQPQHF
TGTGCCAGCAGCCCAGCCATGGGTAGCAATCAGCCCCAGCATTTT
>TRBV5-1|-|-|TRBJ2-7
CASSLGSGALSEQYF
TGCGCCAGCAGCTTGGGCAGCGGCGCTCTGTCCGAGCAGTACTTC
>TRBV20-1|-|many|TRBJ1-1
CSGPGPQNTEAFF
TGCAGTGGGCCGGGACCGCAGAACACTGAAGCTTTCTTT
>TRBV6-2/TRBV6-3|TRBD1|many|TRBJ1-5
CASSHTGGFDQPQHF
TGTGCCAGCAGCCACACAGGGGGTTTCGATCAGCCCCAGCATTTT
>TRBV5-1|-|many|TRBJ1-2
CASSLEPTVPYGYTF
TGCGCCAGCAGCTTGGAACCGACCGTCCCCTATGGCTACACCTTC
>TRBV6-1|-|few|TRBJ1-1
CASSEGWVRNTEAFF
TGTGCCAGCAGTGAAGGATGGGTCCGGAACACTGAAGCTTTCTTT
>TRBV30|TRBD1|few|TRBJ1-2
CAWSVGQANYGDNF
TGTGCCTGGAGTGTCGGACAGGCTAACTATGGCGACAACTTC
>TRBV7-2|-|medium-sized|TRBJ1-2
CASSSRQGLIGYTF
TGTGCCAGCAGCTCTAGACAAGGCTTAATCGGCTACACCTTC
>TRBV7-9|-|many|TRBJ1-6
CASSGRGGGFHNSPLHF
TGTGCCAGCAGCGGACGAGGGGGGGGATTTCATAATTCACCCCTCCACTTT
>TRBV20-1|TRBD1|many|TRBJ1-6
CSAPGEGAQNSPLHF
TGCAGTGCGCCGGGGGAGGGGGCGCAGAATTCACCCCTCCACTTT
>TRBV11-1|-|many|TRBJ1-1
CASSPLAGSTEAFF
TGTGCCAGCAGCCCCCTCGCTGGGTCCACTGAAGCTTTCTTT
>TRBV5-8|-|-|TRBJ2-2
CASSLELTNTGELFF
TGTGCCAGCAGCTTGGAACTAACCAACACCGGGGAGCTGTTTTTT
>TRBV4-1|TRBD2|many|TRBJ2-5
CASAPGLARQETQYF
TGCGCCAGCGCCCCGGGACTAGCGCGGCAAGAGACCCAGTACTTC
>TRBV27|-|many|TRBJ2-4
CASSLSNAAGAKNIQYF
TGTGCCAGCAGTTTGTCCAACGCAGCAGGGGCCAAAAACATTCAGTACTTC
>TRBV7-2|-|many|TRBJ2-3
CASSTARTDTQYF
TGTGCCAGCAGCACGGCCCGCACAGATACGCAGTATTTT
>TRBV6-6|TRBD1|medium-sized|TRBJ1-5
CASSTGTGGGQPQHF
TGTGCCAGCAGTACCGGGACAGGGGGAGGCCAGCCCCAGCATTTT
>TRBV28|-|many|TRBJ1-2
CASILQGANYGYTF
TGTGCCAGCATTCTACAGGGAGCTAACTATGGCTACACCTTC
>TRBV20-1|TRBD2|large|TRBJ2-1
CSARRPSGYNEQFF
TGCAGTGCTAGAAGGCCTAGCGGCTACAATGAGCAGTTCTTC
>TRBV20-1|TRBD1|many|TRBJ2-7
CSALGQESREQYF
TGCAGTGCTCTGGGACAGGAATCACGCGAGCAGTACTTC
>TRBV30|-|many|TRBJ2-1
CAWSRRTQKVGGEQFF
TGTGCCTGGAGTAGGAGGACCCAAAAAGTCGGCGGTGAGCAGTTCTTC
>TRBV27|-|-|TRBJ1-1
CASALMSDTEAFF
TGTGCCAGCGCCCTTATGAGTGACACTGAAGCTTTCTTT
>TRBV7-2|-|-|TRBJ2-5
CASTPRRDSGTQYF
TGTGCCAGCACCCCTCGGAGGGACTCGGGGACCCAGTACTTC
>TRBV7-2|-|-|TRBJ2-5
CASSLGAGKETQYF
TGTGCCAGCAGCTTGGGTGCGGGGAAAGAGACCCAGTACTTC
>TRBV7-2|TRBD2|many|TRBJ2-2
CASSLLSGRRGGHVGGELFF
TGTGCCAGCAGCTTACTGTCGGGTCGGCGGGGGGGCCACGTTGGCGGGGAGCTGTTTTTT
>TRBV4-2|-|many|TRBJ2-4
CASSQDYSGTGLAKNIQYF
TGTGCCAGCAGCCAAGATTACTCAGGGACGGGACTAGCCAAAAACATTCAGTACTTC
>TRBV7-9|TRBD1|few|TRBJ1-2
CASFETGQSRYGDTF
TGTGCCAGCTTCGAAACGGGACAGAGCCGTTATGGCGACACCTTC
>TRBV27|-|many|TRBJ2-7
CASSLSVRGTYEQYF
TGTGCCAGCAGTTTATCTGTTAGGGGGACCTACGAGCAGTACTTC
>TRBV12-3/TRBV12-4|-|many|TRBJ1-2
CASSFSVWGSYGYTF
TGTGCCAGCAGTTTCAGTGTTTGGGGGAGCTATGGCTACACCTTC
>TRBV6-1|-|few|TRBJ1-1
CASRGQMNTEAFF
TGTGCCAGCAGAGGACAGATGAACACTGAAGCTTTCTTT
>TRBV7-9|-|medium-sized|TRBJ2-3
CASSVSWADTQYF
TGTGCCAGCAGCGTTTCCTGGGCAGATACGCAGTATTTT
>TRBV9|TRBD2|many|TRBJ2-5
CASSKGYSGVETQYF
TGTGCCAGCAGCAAAGGCTATAGCGGGGTAGAGACCCAGTACTTC
>TRBV18|-|many|TRBJ2-2
CASSEGRANTGELFF
TGTGCCAGCTCAGAAGGACGGGCGAACACCGGGGAGCTGTTTTTT
>TRBV6-5|-|few|TRBJ2-2
CASSYSSVGGTAAGELFF
TGTGCCAGCAGTTACTCGAGCGTAGGCGGGACGGCGGCCGGGGAGCTGTTTTTT
>TRBV5-4|-|many|TRBJ2-5
CASSLSAEGETQYF
TGTGCCAGCAGCTTGTCCGCAGAGGGAGAGACCCAGTACTTC
>TRBV6-6|-|many|TRBJ1-1
CASRPQKENTEAFF
TGTGCCAGCAGGCCACAGAAAGAGAACACTGAAGCTTTCTTT
>TRBV12-3/TRBV12-4|-|many|TRBJ2-3
CASSLGIAGTDTQYF
TGTGCCAGCAGCCTAGGTATAGCAGGCACAGATACGCAGTATTTT
>TRBV12-3/TRBV12-4|-|many|TRBJ1-3
CASSFFGQGSTIYF
TGTGCCAGCAGTTTCTTCGGGCAGGGTAGCACCATATATTTT
>TRBV13|-|many|TRBJ1-1
CASSLVPDPTRWNTEAFF
TGTGCCAGCAGCTTAGTACCGGACCCGACGCGATGGAACACTGAAGCTTTCTTT
>TRBV20-1|-|medium-sized|TRBJ2-1
CSARSFGAGTHNEQFF
TGCAGTGCTAGATCCTTCGGAGCGGGTACCCACAATGAGCAGTTCTTC
>TRBV28|TRBD1|-|TRBJ2-7
CASSRDRWSEQYF
TGTGCCAGCAGCCGGGACAGGTGGAGCGAGCAGTACTTC
>TRBV27|-|-|TRBJ2-7
CASSQRKPAPRGEQYF
TGTGCCAGCAGTCAGAGAAAACCGGCACCCCGGGGCGAGCAGTACTTC
>TRBV20-1|TRBD1|medium-sized|TRBJ2-1
CSARGTGTGNEQFF
TGCAGTGCTAGAGGTACCGGGACAGGGAATGAGCAGTTCTTC
>TRBV7-2|-|many|TRBJ1-5
CASSLGGSDGAQHF
TGTGCCAGCAGCTTAGGAGGGTCCGATGGGGCCCAGCATTTT
>TRBV5-6|-|-|TRBJ1-2
CASSPQQGRWKGYTF
TGTGCCAGCAGCCCGCAGCAGGGGCGTTGGAAAGGCTACACCTTC
>TRBV20-1|-|many|TRBJ1-1
CSARSGELRTEAFF
TGCAGTGCTAGAAGTGGGGAGTTGAGGACTGAAGCTTTCTTT
>TRBV6-7|TRBD1|-|TRBJ1-1
CASSCGQGGTEAFF
TGTGCCAGCAGCTGTGGACAGGGGGGCACTGAAGCTTTCTTT